The next 10 T cell receptor beta chains were all read from a single sample in a study of blood T cells in healthy people across ages (dated by TCRdb to about 2015). The method was 5' RACE. TCRdb names Illumina HiSeq 2500 as the instrument used. A second PCR of roughly 7 to 11 cycles was performed with a sample-barcoded 5' primer and a J-beta primer mix. Clones were called with MiXCR by TCRdb after fastp trimmed the public reads at Q25, and only in-frame beta chains were retained. Rows are unified per CDR3 protein, each entry keeping the most common DNA and genes. The sample includes roughly 1,800,000 distinct CDR3 sequences, with about 50% observed a single time. Over 2% of the sample belongs to the ten largest clones. Sequenced input: blood. The source of these receptors is a woman aged 40-49 years in good health.

V is TRBV28 and J is TRBJ2-7; D unresolved. The V end lost 10 bases, the J end lost 2 bases, and 15 bases lay between the germline ends. The CDR3 runs to 13 residues. Germline V gene lookup returns CDR1 MDHEN and CDR2 SYDVKM. DNA of the CDR3: TGTGCCACCAAGGACGGCCTCACCTACGAGCAGTACTTC. Protein product: CATKDGLTYEQYF.

Ten or more counts support this clonotype. The rearrangement joins TRBV6-2 or TRBV6-3 to TRBJ2-3; D is uncertain. Germline CDR1 is MNHEY and CDR2 is SVGEGT. Trimming took off 5 bases at V and 6 bases at J, with 6 bases between the two ends. This CDR3 has 11 amino acids. The CDR3 DNA reads TGTGCCAGCAGTCACGGGGATACGCAGTATTTT. Protein product: CASSHGDTQYF.

This chain joins TRBV7-9 and TRBJ2-3; D call uncertain. The V and J ends lost 0 bases and 3 bases respectively, with 10 bases between them. CDR3 length: 15 amino acids. CDR1 is SEHNR and CDR2 is FQNEAQ in the germline V gene (reference sequence). CDR3 residues: CASSLARRRTDTQYF. The CDR3 DNA follows: TGTGCCAGCAGCTTAGCGAGGAGAAGGACAGATACGCAGTATTTT.

This clonotype was counted a single time. The chain couples TRBV20-1 to TRBJ2-3, with no clear D. The CDR3 spans 14 residues. Per the germline V gene, CDR1 is DFQATT and CDR2 is SNEGSKA (reference sequence). V dropped 0 bases and J dropped 6 bases, with 13 bases sitting between them. The CDR3: CSARDRRHIDTQYF. CDR3 bases: TGCAGTGCTAGAGATAGGCGGCACATCGATACGCAGTATTTT.

The V call is TRBV5-4, the J call TRBJ1-1; 7 nucleotides align to TRBD1. The junction had 4 bases not matched to a gene; V was cut back by 4 bases and J by 1 base. Germline V CDR1 and CDR2: SGHNT, YYREEE (reference sequence). The CDR3 spans 14 residues. CDR3 DNA: TGTGCCAGCAGCACGGGACAGACGAACACTGAAGCTTTCTTT. Residues: CASSTGQTNTEAFF.

The chain has TRBV20-1 and TRBJ2-3, with 10 nucleotides matching TRBD2. The CDR3 consists of 14 residues. The germline V gene has CDR1 DFQATT and CDR2 SNEGSKA (reference sequence). Trimming cost V 5 bases and J 6 bases; bases outside gene matches: 8. The CDR3 region has the DNA TGCAGTGCTCTTAAGCGGGGGGGCCTCGATACGCAGTATTTT. Translating gives CSALKRGGLDTQYF.

This rearrangement joins TRBV6-2 or TRBV6-3 to TRBJ2-3; D might be TRBD1 (6 bases). The V end lost 10 bases, the J end lost 0 bases, and 17 bases lay between the germline ends. The CDR3 extends over 15 amino acids. The germline gives CDR1 MNHEY, CDR2 SVGEGT. CDR3 coding DNA: TGTGCCATCCAGAGGGACATCTCTAGCACAGATACGCAGTATTTT. Protein product: CAIQRDISSTDTQYF.

This clonotype showed up many times. The V gene is TRBV27, the J gene TRBJ1-6; the D is unclear. The germline gives CDR1 MNHEY, CDR2 SMNVEV (reference sequence). V shed 6 bases and J shed 3 bases, with 12 bases lying between them. This CDR3 contains 15 residues. The CDR3 DNA reads TGTGCCAGCAGCACCCCAGGCGGCTATAATTCACCCCTCCACTTT. Residues: CASSTPGGYNSPLHF.

This clonotype was seen a few times. The chain links TRBV12-3 or TRBV12-4 to TRBJ2-7; D tentatively fits TRBD1 or TRBD2 (5 bases each). The CDR3 consists of 15 residues. The V end lost 4 bases, the J end lost 2 bases, and 15 bases lay between the germline ends. The CDR3 DNA follows: TGTGCCAGCAGTTACGGGACGGGGAATACCTACGAGCAGTACTTC. Protein product: CASSYGTGNTYEQYF.

This rearrangement joins TRBV7-9 to TRBJ1-6; tentative D call: TRBD1 (5 bases). Germline V gene lookup returns CDR1 SEHNR and CDR2 FQNEAQ (reference sequence). The CDR3 sequence is 16 residues long. V shed 7 bases and J shed 0 bases, with 13 bases lying between them. The CDR3, as DNA: TGTGCCAGCAAAAAGACAGATATCTCCTATAATTCACCCCTCCACTTT. This encodes CASKKTDISYNSPLHF.